Sequencing of this T cell receptor beta chain was carried out in a study of shared T cell receptors in the human thymus. Here immunoSEQ multiplex PCR was the method, and the copy in TCRdb shows in-frame clones only, minus some. This table has roughly 500,000 clones, about four fifths appearing once. This clone was counted a few times. The junction had 7 bases not matched to a gene; V was cut back by 3 bases and J by 4 bases. This CDR3 has 15 amino acids. Germline V CDR1 and CDR2: LGHNA, YSLEER. Separately, the same data were catalogued under a study of human thymus T cells. That investigation notes: V and J genes seemed to be used with bias in thymic and blood repertoires.

This TCR was sampled from a boy in the first two years of life with a congenital heart defect. What was sequenced was thymocytes. The chain is built from TRBV4-3 and TRBJ1-2; 8 nucleotides align to TRBD1. CDR3 sequence: CASSHRQGMAYGYTF. CDR3 in DNA: TGCGCCAGCAGCCATCGACAGGGGATGGCCTATGGCTACACCTTC.